This TCR beta chain was sequenced in a study of shared clonotypes between healthy human individuals. Findings and limits, study-wide: The rarefaction results pointed to incomplete sorted-subset sequencing despite large depth.

A remark on this clone: Its antigen is still unknown.

Sequencing was performed with immunoSEQ multiplex PCR; in TCRdb, only in-frame clones are kept and a portion is missing. The top ten clones hold 1.5% to 2% of a sample with around 1.9 million clones, 93% of them seen once. CD45RO-negative, CCR7-positively selected cells formed the naive CD8 fraction, excluding terminally differentiated effector memory CD45RA+ cells. Deletions cut 7 bases from V and 2 bases from J, with 9 bases between. The CDR3 loop spans 12 amino acids. CDR1 ENHRY and CDR2 SYGVKD come from the germline V gene. This sequence joins TRBV10-3 and TRBJ2-7; TRBD2 is a possible D gene (5 bases). This receptor was taken from a man in his late teens or twenties in good health. Some clones in this sample may be carry-over from other donors' samples. The sequencing sample was made of naive CD8+ T cells from PBMCs. The CDR3, as DNA: TGTGCCATCATGACGGAGGCCTACGAGCAGTACTTC. The encoded protein is CAIMTEAYEQYF.